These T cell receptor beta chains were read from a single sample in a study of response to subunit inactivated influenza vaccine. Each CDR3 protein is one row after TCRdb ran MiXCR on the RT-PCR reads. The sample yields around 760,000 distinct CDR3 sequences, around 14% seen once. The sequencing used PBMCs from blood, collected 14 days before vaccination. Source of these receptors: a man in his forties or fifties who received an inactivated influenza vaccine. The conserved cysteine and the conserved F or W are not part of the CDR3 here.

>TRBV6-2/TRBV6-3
ASREGDQPQH
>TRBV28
ASSLMGLAGPTDTQY
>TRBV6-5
ASSYSIETNTEAF
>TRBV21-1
ASRKPSFLRLAGITDTQY
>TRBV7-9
ASSLGRVGMNTEAF
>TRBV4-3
ASSQLKTTGELF
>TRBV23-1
ASISPPQGAYNSPLH
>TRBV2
ASSVGVLSSTDTQY
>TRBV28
ASSLLRDNEAF
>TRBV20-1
SASLPMTAGQGRTWVNTEAF
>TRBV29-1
SVARTGGEQY
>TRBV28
ASSSGYGRLYNIQY
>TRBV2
ASSRRGRNTEAF
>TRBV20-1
SAFSGNTDTQY
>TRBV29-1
SGQRGREETQY
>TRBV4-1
ASSQEPRGMQY
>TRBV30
AWRKTGVQATGELF
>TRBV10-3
AISDPGHSYEQY
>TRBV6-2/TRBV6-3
ASSDGQVHTGELF
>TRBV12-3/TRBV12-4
ASRPGLAATYEQY
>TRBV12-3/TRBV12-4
ASSPLAGAPRETQY
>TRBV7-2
ASTLLAGVGNEQF
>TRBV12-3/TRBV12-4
ASSLRWGLSYEQY
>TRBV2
ASSVLTAEDTQY
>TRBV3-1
ASSQVSGFEQY
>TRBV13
ASSPQGQPQH
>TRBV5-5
ASQRTGSYNEQF
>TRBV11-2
ASSLGGVLQETQY
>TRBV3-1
ASSHYLAGGSRETQY
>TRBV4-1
ASSRDRGLNIQY
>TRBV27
ASSLSVQNNEQF
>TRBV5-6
ASSPDGNVYEQY
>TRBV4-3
ASSQVGGSPLH
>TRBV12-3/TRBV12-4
ASSFTGSETQY
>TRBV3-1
ASSVRGSSYNEQF
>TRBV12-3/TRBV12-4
ASSYGRGAGQF
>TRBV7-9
ASSGYQETQY
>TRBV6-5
ASSYFGSSYEQY
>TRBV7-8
ASSSGLLDTQY
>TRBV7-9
ASSLGEYAEAF